The 13 T cell receptor beta chains listed next were all sequenced from one sample in a study of cytotoxic CD8 clonotypes in ibrutinib-treated CLL. Sequenced by immunoSEQ multiplex PCR; TCRdb stores in-frame clones only, minus some. The table has approximately 330,000 clones, roughly 80% seen once. Material: PBMCs, obtained before ibrutinib treatment. The receptor set was obtained from a human donor with chronic lymphocytic leukemia.

This clone showed up just a few times. V gene TRBV28 combines with J gene TRBJ2-5, with D maybe TRBD2 (6 bases). Trimming took 1 base from V and 4 from J, leaving 10 bases between them. Germline V lookup: CDR1 MDHEN, CDR2 SYDVKM. The CDR3 loop spans 14 amino acids. The CDR3 protein is CASSLLEGPETQYF. CDR3 sequence (DNA): TGTGCCAGCAGTTTATTGGAGGGACCAGAGACCCAGTACTTC.

V and J are TRBV15 and TRBJ1-5; tentatively, D is TRBD1 (5 bases). The ends were cut back, 3 bases at V and 6 bases at J, with 6 bases in the middle. Germline-derived CDR1 and CDR2 are LNHNV and YYDKDF (reference sequence). The CDR3 has 12 amino acids. CDR3 in amino acids: CATSSGGQPQHF. DNA for the CDR3: TGTGCCACCAGCAGCGGGGGTCAGCCCCAGCATTTT.

The V and J genes are TRBV2 and TRBJ1-2; D gene ambiguous. Germline V lookup: CDR1 SNHLY, CDR2 FYNNEI. The CDR3 loop spans 12 amino acids. V was cut by 10 bases and J by 8 bases, with 17 bases left in between. The CDR3 coding sequence is TGTGCCACCTATAAATACGGACCGGGCTACACCTTC. The encoded protein is CATYKYGPGYTF.

J is TRBJ2-1 and V is TRBV10-1, with 12 bases fitting TRBD2. The germline V gene has CDR1 WNHNN and CDR2 SYGVQD (reference sequence). The CDR3 consists of 15 residues. With 6 bases clipped from V and 8 bases from J, the junction kept 8 bases outside the gene matches. The CDR3: CASSLTSGSLHEQFF. CDR3 DNA sequence: TGCGCCAGCAGCCTGACTAGCGGGAGCCTCCATGAGCAGTTCTTC.

This clone was seen just once. The V and J genes are TRBV5-8 and TRBJ2-7, with 8 bases that match TRBD1. Germline V gives CDR1 SGHTS, CDR2 YDEGEE. The CDR3 totals 15 residues. V lost 3 bases to trimming and J lost 3 bases; unmatched junction nucleotides: 8. CDR3 region: CASSYKTGEVYEQYF. The CDR3 nucleotides read TGTGCCAGCAGCTATAAGACAGGGGAGGTCTACGAGCAGTACTTC.

The chain couples TRBV5-6 to TRBJ2-7, with 8 nucleotides matching TRBD1. From germline, CDR1 is SGHDT and CDR2 YYEEEE. The ends lost 4 bases at V and 5 bases at J; junction bases unmatched: 5. The CDR3 has 13 amino acids. The CDR3 coding sequence is TGTGCCAGCAGCCGATCAGGGGGCGACGAGCAGTACTTC. Translating it yields CASSRSGGDEQYF.

The chain carries TRBV6-5 and TRBJ2-7; 10 nucleotides line up with TRBD2. The CDR3 extends over 15 amino acids. V was clipped by 6 bases and J by 1 base; unmatched bases: 6. Germline CDR1 MNHEY, CDR2 SVGAGI. The CDR3 bases are TGTGCCAGCAGACAGCGGGAGGGGTTATCCTACGAGCAGTACTTC. Protein: CASRQREGLSYEQYF.

The CDR3 nucleotides are TGTGCCAGCAGTCGAATCGGGACAGGGTCTTCCGAGCAGTACTTC. Protein product: CASSRIGTGSSEQYF. The chain carries TRBV7-8 and TRBJ2-7, with 9 nucleotides matching TRBD1. The CDR3 extends over 15 amino acids. Germline V gene data show CDR1 as SGHVS and CDR2 as FQNEAQ. V was clipped by 6 bases and J by 6 bases; unmatched bases: 12.

V usage is TRBV27 and J usage is TRBJ1-2; 12 positions agree with TRBD1. V lost 5 bases and J lost 6; bases outside the gene matches: 13. Looked up from germline, CDR1 is MNHEY and CDR2 is SMNVEV (reference sequence). The CDR3 contains 17 residues. The chain's CDR3 is CASSLMRPGQGADGYTF. The CDR3 DNA follows: TGTGCCAGCAGTCTGATGCGTCCGGGACAGGGGGCCGATGGCTACACCTTC.

CDR3 sequence: CASSPQGTYGYTF. CDR3 bases: TGTGCCAGCAGTCCCCAGGGGACCTATGGCTACACCTTC. The chain is built from TRBV28 and TRBJ1-2; a weak D match, TRBD1 (6 bases). The V end was cut by 5 bases, the J end by 4 bases, with 11 bases between. In germline, CDR1 is MDHEN, CDR2 SYDVKM. There are 13 residues in the CDR3.

The V and J genes are TRBV6-5 and TRBJ2-7; D may correspond to TRBD1 or TRBD2 (5 bases each). Trimming left V 6 bases short and J 6 bases short, with 15 bases between. The germline CDR1 and CDR2 sequences are MNHEY and SVGAGI. The CDR3 totals 13 residues. The CDR3 DNA reads TGTGCCAGCAGACCTCCGGGACGGGGCGAGCAGTACTTC. Residues: CASRPPGRGEQYF.

This clone has a single count. The V call is TRBV29-1, the J call TRBJ1-1; D unclear. The V and J ends lost 4 bases and 4 bases respectively, with 4 bases between them. The CDR3 has 10 amino acids. CDR1 is SQVTM, CDR2 ANQGSEA, per germline. The CDR3 DNA follows: TGCAGCGTTGTCCCCACTGAAGCTTTCTTT. Encoded protein: CSVVPTEAFF. Full variable domain (outside the CDR3, taken from reference TRBV29-1 and TRBJ1-1): SAVISQKPSRDICQRGTSLTIQCQVDSQVTMMFWYRQQPGQSLTLIATANQGSEATYESGFVIDKFPISRPNLTFSTLTVSNMSPEDSSIYLCSVVPTEAFFGQGTRLTVV.

The sample holds a few counts of this clone. The V gene is TRBV5-6, the J gene TRBJ2-7; D not resolved. Germline loops: CDR1 SGHDT, CDR2 YYEEEE. Trimming pared 6 bases from V and 0 bases from J, leaving 10 bases between. The length of the CDR3 is 13 residues. The DNA for the CDR3 is TGTGCCAGCACCGGCGGAACCTCCTACGAGCAGTACTTC. Translated: CASTGGTSYEQYF.